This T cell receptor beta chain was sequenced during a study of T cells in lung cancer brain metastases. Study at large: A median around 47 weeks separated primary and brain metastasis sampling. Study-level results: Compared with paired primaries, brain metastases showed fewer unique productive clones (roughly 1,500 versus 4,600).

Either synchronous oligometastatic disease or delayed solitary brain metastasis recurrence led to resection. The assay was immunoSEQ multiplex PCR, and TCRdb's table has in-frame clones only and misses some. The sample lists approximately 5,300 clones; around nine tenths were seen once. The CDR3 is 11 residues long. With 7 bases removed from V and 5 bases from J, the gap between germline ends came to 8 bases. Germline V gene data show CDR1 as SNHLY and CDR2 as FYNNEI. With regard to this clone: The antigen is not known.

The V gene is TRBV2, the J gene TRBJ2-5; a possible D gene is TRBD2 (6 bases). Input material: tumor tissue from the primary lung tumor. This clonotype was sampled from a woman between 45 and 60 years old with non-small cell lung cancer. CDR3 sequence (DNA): TGTGCCAGCAATGGGGGGGAGACCCAGTACTTC. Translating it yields CASNGGETQYF.